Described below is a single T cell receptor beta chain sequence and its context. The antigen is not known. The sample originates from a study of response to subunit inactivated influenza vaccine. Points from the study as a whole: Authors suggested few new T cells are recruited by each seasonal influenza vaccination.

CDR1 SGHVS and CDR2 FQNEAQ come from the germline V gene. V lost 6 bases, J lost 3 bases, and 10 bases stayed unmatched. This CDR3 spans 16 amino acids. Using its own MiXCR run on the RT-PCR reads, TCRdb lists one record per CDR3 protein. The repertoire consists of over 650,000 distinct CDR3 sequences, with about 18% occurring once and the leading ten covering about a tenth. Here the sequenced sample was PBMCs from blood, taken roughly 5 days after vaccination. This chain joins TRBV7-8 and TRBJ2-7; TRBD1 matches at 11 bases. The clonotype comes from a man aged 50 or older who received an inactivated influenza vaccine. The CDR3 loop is CASRLEGTGGIYEQYF. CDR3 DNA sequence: TGTGCCAGCAGACTAGAGGGGACAGGGGGGATCTACGAGCAGTACTTC. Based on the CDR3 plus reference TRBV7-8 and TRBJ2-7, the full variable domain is GAGVSQSPRYKVAKRGQDVALRCDPISGHVSLFWYQQALGQGPEFLTYFQNEAQLDKSGLPSDRFFAERPEGSVSTLKIQRTQQEDSAVYLCASRLEGTGGIYEQYFGPGTRLTVT.